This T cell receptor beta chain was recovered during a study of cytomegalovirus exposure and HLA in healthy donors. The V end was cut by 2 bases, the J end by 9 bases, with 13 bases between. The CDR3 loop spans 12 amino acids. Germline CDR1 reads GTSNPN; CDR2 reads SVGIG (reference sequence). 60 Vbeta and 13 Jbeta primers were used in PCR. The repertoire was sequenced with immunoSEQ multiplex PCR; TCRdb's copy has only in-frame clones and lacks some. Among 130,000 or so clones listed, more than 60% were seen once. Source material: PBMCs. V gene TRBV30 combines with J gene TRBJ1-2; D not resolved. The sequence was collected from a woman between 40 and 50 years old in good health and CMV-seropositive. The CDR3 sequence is CAWSLGGSSYTF. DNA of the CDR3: TGTGCCTGGAGTCTCGGAGGGTCCAGCTACACCTTC.